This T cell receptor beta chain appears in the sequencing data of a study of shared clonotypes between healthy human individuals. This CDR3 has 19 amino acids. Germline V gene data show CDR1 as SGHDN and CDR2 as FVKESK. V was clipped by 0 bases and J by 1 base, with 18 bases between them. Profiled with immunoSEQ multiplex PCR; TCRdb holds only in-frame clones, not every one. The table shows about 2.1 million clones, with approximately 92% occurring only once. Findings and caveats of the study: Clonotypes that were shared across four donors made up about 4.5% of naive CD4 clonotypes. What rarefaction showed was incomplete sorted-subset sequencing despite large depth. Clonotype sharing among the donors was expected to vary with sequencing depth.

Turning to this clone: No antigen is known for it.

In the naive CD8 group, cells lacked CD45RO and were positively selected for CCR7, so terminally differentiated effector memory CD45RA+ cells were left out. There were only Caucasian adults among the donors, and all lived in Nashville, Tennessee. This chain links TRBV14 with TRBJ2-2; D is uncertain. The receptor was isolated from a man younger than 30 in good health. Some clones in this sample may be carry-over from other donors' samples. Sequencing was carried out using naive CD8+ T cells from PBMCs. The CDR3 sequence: CASSQDLGLIWGNTGELFF. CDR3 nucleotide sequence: TGTGCCAGCAGCCAAGATCTTGGCCTCATTTGGGGGAACACCGGGGAGCTGTTTTTT.